Following are 25 T cell receptor beta chains from one sample sequenced in a study of control samples from healthy donors and cancer patients. Only in-frame clones appear in the TCRdb table, and some are missing; sequencing was by immunoSEQ multiplex PCR. The sample gives tens of thousands of clones, about 88% of which show up once; approximately 15% is in the top ten. Source material: blood. The origin of the receptors is a woman aged 70 to 79 in good health.

The V gene is TRBV2, the J gene TRBJ1-2; 7 bases are shared with TRBD1. V lost 5 bases, J lost 2 bases, and 5 bases stayed unmatched. The germline gives CDR1 SNHLY, CDR2 FYNNEI. This CDR3 spans 14 amino acids. The CDR3 region is CASSLDRRNYGYTF. The DNA for the CDR3 is TGTGCCAGCAGTCTGGACAGGAGAAACTATGGCTACACCTTC. The variable domain in full, completed from reference TRBV2 and TRBJ1-2, reads EPEVTQTPSHQVTQMGQEVILRCVPISNHLYFYWYRQILGQKVEFLVSFYNNEISEKSEIFDDQFSVERPDGSNFTLKIRSTKLEDSAMYFCASSLDRRNYGYTFGSGTRLTVV.

V and J are TRBV7-9 and TRBJ2-3; TRBD2 matches 12 bases. This CDR3 comprises 19 residues. Germline trimming cut 7 bases from V and 8 bases from J; bases unmatched to any gene: 22. Per germline, CDR1 SEHNR and CDR2 FQNEAQ (reference sequence). CDR3 bases: TGTGCCAGCACCACGGACCTAGCGGGAGGGCCTTACCCTAGAGTTACGCAGTATTTT. Translated: CASTTDLAGGPYPRVTQYF.

The J gene is TRBJ2-7, the V gene TRBV7-4; weak D call: TRBD2 (7 bases). The CDR3 length is 16 residues. With 5 bases removed from V and 0 bases from J, the gap between germline ends came to 17 bases. CDR1 SGHVT and CDR2 SQSDAQ come from the germline V gene. The CDR3 DNA sequence: TGTGCCAGCAGCCGACGGACGGGGGGCCACTCCTACGAGCAGTACTTC. Amino acids: CASSRRTGGHSYEQYF.

The chain combines TRBV7-2 with TRBJ2-7; D tentatively reads TRBD1 or TRBD2 (5 bases each). This CDR3 comprises 15 residues. V was clipped by 4 bases and J by 7 bases, with 20 bases between them. The germline V gene encodes CDR1 SGHTA and CDR2 FQGNSA. The CDR3 nucleotides are TGTGCCAGCAGCTCCACCTGGGCAGGGAGTCGGGAGCAGTACTTC. This codes for CASSSTWAGSREQYF. The full variable domain, completed using reference TRBV7-2 and TRBJ2-7, is GAGVSQSPSNKVTEKGKDVELRCDPISGHTALYWYRQSLGQGLEFLIYFQGNSAPDKSGLPSDRFSAERTGGSVSTLTIQRTQQEDSAVYLCASSSTWAGSREQYFGPGTRLTVT.

The CDR3 nucleotides are TGTGCCAGCAGCCAAGTGGGCTCTGGAAACACCATATATTTT. Translating it yields CASSQVGSGNTIYF. The chain carries TRBV3-1 (or the pseudogene TRBV3-2) and TRBJ1-3; D ambiguous. The CDR3 extends over 14 amino acids. The germline V and J ends were trimmed by 1 base and 0 bases, with 4 bases remaining between them. The germline V gene encodes CDR1 LGHDT and CDR2 YNNKEL (reference sequence).

The V gene is TRBV13, the J gene TRBJ1-1; D unresolved. Looked up from germline, CDR1 is PRHDT and CDR2 is FYEKMQ (reference sequence). The CDR3 is made up of 13 amino acids. V dropped 1 base and J dropped 0 bases, with 3 bases sitting between them. CDR3 region: CASSLVVNTEAFF. For the CDR3, the DNA is TGTGCCAGCAGCTTAGTGGTGAACACTGAAGCTTTCTTT.

The rearrangement links TRBV18 to TRBJ1-4, with D uncertain. Germline CDR1 is KGHSH and CDR2 is LQKENI. Trimming took 5 bases from V and 4 from J, leaving 8 bases between them. The CDR3 totals 13 residues. CDR3 DNA: TGTGCCAGCTCATCACAGAATAATGAAAAACTGTTTTTT. Protein: CASSSQNNEKLFF. Full variable domain (missing parts from reference TRBV18 and TRBJ1-4): NAGVMQNPRHLVRRRGQEARLRCSPMKGHSHVYWYRQLPEEGLKFMVYLQKENIIDESGMPKERFSAEFPKEGPSILRIQQVVRGDSAAYFCASSSQNNEKLFFGSGTQLSVL.

The V gene is TRBV5-1, the J gene TRBJ1-2; TRBD1 is a possible D gene (6 bases). Looked up from germline, CDR1 is SGHRS and CDR2 is YFSETQ. CDR3 length: 13 residues. V was pared by 0 bases and J by 8 bases, with 11 bases between. CDR3: CASSLAGGLGYTF. The CDR3 coding sequence is TGCGCCAGCAGCTTGGCCGGGGGGCTGGGCTACACCTTC. Full variable domain (outside the CDR3, taken from reference TRBV5-1 and TRBJ1-2): KAGVTQTPRYLIKTRGQQVTLSCSPISGHRSVSWYQQTPGQGLQFLFEYFSETQRNKGNFPGRFSGRQFSNSRSEMNVSTLELGDSALYLCASSLAGGLGYTFGSGTRLTVV.

The gene calls are TRBV6-1 and TRBJ2-7; 9 bases align to TRBD2. Germline CDR1 reads MNHNS; CDR2 reads SASEGT. Trimming at V came to 3 bases and at J to 5 bases, leaving 8 bases not matched to a gene. CDR3 size: 15 residues. CDR3 nucleotide sequence: TGTGCCAGCAGTGATATTAGCGGGAGAGTAAACGAGCAGTACTTC. This codes for CASSDISGRVNEQYF.

The V call is TRBV6-2 or TRBV6-3, the J call TRBJ1-6, with D perhaps matching TRBD1 (5 bases). Germline CDR1 is MNHEY and CDR2 is SVGEGT. V was clipped by 2 bases and J by 8 bases, with 10 bases between them. CDR3 length equals 14 residues. The CDR3 loop reads CASSYRGGDSPLHF. The DNA for the CDR3 is TGTGCCAGCAGTTACCGGGGGGGGGATTCACCCCTCCACTTT.

The chain is built from TRBV5-1 and TRBJ2-1, with 9 bases aligning to TRBD2. The CDR3 extends over 15 amino acids. CDR1 is SGHRS, CDR2 YFSETQ, per germline. V was clipped by 0 bases and J by 9 bases; unmatched bases: 7. CDR3 sequence reads: CASSLDSGSNGEQFF. The CDR3, as DNA: TGCGCCAGCAGCTTGGATAGCGGGAGTAACGGTGAGCAGTTCTTC.

This rearrangement joins TRBV7-3 to TRBJ2-1; 8 bases align to TRBD2. This CDR3 region has 14 residues. With 5 bases clipped from V and 4 bases from J, the junction kept 4 bases outside the gene matches. Germline V gene lookup returns CDR1 SGHTA and CDR2 FQGTGA. The CDR3: CASSPSGGYNEQFF. Written as DNA, the CDR3 is TGTGCCAGCAGCCCAAGCGGGGGTTACAATGAGCAGTTCTTC.

The chain combines TRBV7-6 with TRBJ2-5; the match to TRBD2 covers 10 bases. The germline V gene has CDR1 SGHVS and CDR2 FNYEAQ. There are 15 residues in the CDR3. Losses at the gene ends were 2 bases for V and 5 bases for J; bases not matched to a gene: 5. CDR3 DNA sequence: TGTGCCAGCAGCTTACCTAGCGGGAGATGGGAGACCCAGTACTTC. This sequence encodes CASSLPSGRWETQYF.

This clone is a singleton in its sample. The chain couples TRBV4-3 to TRBJ1-2; 8 bases align to TRBD1. After removal of 1 base from V and 5 bases from J, the junction contained 9 bases not matched to a gene. The CDR3 is 16 residues long. In germline, CDR1 is LGHNA, CDR2 YSLEER. The CDR3 nucleotides are TGCGCCAGCAGCCAAGGACGAAGAACAGGGGGTTATGGCTACACCTTC. It encodes CASSQGRRTGGYGYTF.

CDR3 DNA sequence: TGTGCCAGCAGAAAGGACGCAGATACGCAGTATTTT. Amino acids: CASRKDADTQYF. V is TRBV12-3 or TRBV12-4 and J is TRBJ2-3, with unresolved D. The CDR3 consists of 12 residues. V was trimmed by 6 bases and J by 4 bases, leaving 8 bases between them.

The gene calls are TRBV2 and TRBJ1-2; TRBD1 matches at 9 bases. The CDR3 consists of 14 residues. Trimming cost V 5 bases and J 5 bases; bases outside gene matches: 6. Germline V gives CDR1 SNHLY, CDR2 FYNNEI. The CDR3 region has the DNA TGTGCCAGCAGTCTACAGGGGGCCTCATATGGCTACACCTTC. Translating it yields CASSLQGASYGYTF.

The chain combines TRBV7-8 with TRBJ1-1; 8 nucleotides agree with TRBD1. The CDR3 runs 15 residues. Germline V gives CDR1 SGHVS, CDR2 FQNEAQ. Trimming removed 5 bases from V and 1 base from J; junction bases left unmatched: 6. Here the CDR3 reads CASSQRTGRNTEAFF. The DNA of the CDR3 is TGTGCCAGCAGCCAACGGACAGGGAGGAACACTGAAGCTTTCTTT.

The rearrangement uses TRBV27 and TRBJ1-5; D gene uncertain. Germline V CDR1 and CDR2: MNHEY, SMNVEV (reference sequence). This CDR3 is 15 amino acids long. Deletions cut 3 bases from V and 2 bases from J, with 11 bases between. CDR3 sequence: CASSFSWEGNQPQHF. The CDR3 nucleotides are TGTGCCAGCAGTTTTTCCTGGGAGGGCAATCAGCCCCAGCATTTT.

This clone was detected only once. The V call is TRBV10-3, the J call TRBJ2-7; perhaps TRBD1 as D (6 bases). Germline V gene data show CDR1 as ENHRY and CDR2 as SYGVKD. V lost 0 bases and J lost 0, with 12 bases in between. This CDR3 has 16 amino acids. The CDR3 region is CAISESSVRGSYEQYF. CDR3 coding DNA: TGTGCCATCAGTGAGTCGTCGGTCAGGGGCTCCTACGAGCAGTACTTC.

The V call is TRBV12-3 or TRBV12-4, the J call TRBJ2-1; TRBD2 agrees at 8 bases. The J segment lost 2 bases and the V segment lost 6 bases, leaving 0 bases of the junction unmatched. The CDR3 sequence is 13 residues long. The CDR3 DNA sequence: TGTGCCAGCAGGGGACTAGCCTACAATGAGCAGTTCTTC. Encoded protein: CASRGLAYNEQFF.

The CDR3 DNA reads as TGTGCCAGCTCACCGGAAACGTCTGGAAACACCATATATTTT. As protein: CASSPETSGNTIYF. V usage is TRBV18 and J usage is TRBJ1-3; D gene unclear. Deletions cut 3 bases from V and 1 base from J, with 7 bases between. Germline V gives CDR1 KGHSH, CDR2 LQKENI. This CDR3 has 14 amino acids.

The genes are TRBV21-1 and TRBJ2-7. TRBV21-1 is designated a pseudogene. CDR3 length: 15 amino acids. CDR3 coding DNA: TGTGCCAGCAGCAAAGCGGGACGGGAAACTTACGAGCAGTACTTC. Its protein is CASSKAGRETYEQYF.

The chain recombines TRBV29-1 with TRBJ2-1; D is undetermined. Germline CDR1 reads SQVTM; CDR2 reads ANQGSEA. CDR3 length equals 11 residues. The V gene lost 1 base and the J gene lost 9 bases, with 7 bases spanning the gap. This chain's CDR3 is CSVEGRGEQFF. CDR3 coding DNA: TGCAGCGTTGAAGGCCGCGGTGAGCAGTTCTTC.

V and J are TRBV10-3 and TRBJ1-5; weak D call: TRBD1 (5 bases). Germline V gives CDR1 ENHRY, CDR2 SYGVKD. The germline V and J ends were trimmed by 3 bases and 2 bases, with 11 bases remaining between them. The CDR3 sequence is 15 residues long. CDR3 region: CAISDPDSGNQPQHF. The CDR3 coding sequence is TGTGCCATCAGTGACCCCGACAGCGGCAATCAGCCCCAGCATTTT.

The gene calls are TRBV4-3 and TRBJ2-1; D unresolved. The CDR3 runs 15 residues. V was clipped by 0 bases and J by 6 bases, with 12 bases between them. Germline V CDR1 and CDR2: LGHNA, YSLEER. The chain's CDR3 is CASSQEGFGSNEQFF. CDR3 nucleotides: TGCGCCAGCAGCCAAGAGGGGTTCGGATCCAATGAGCAGTTCTTC.